This T cell receptor (beta chain) was observed in a study of T cells in Graves' hyperthyroidism and ophthalmopathy. Overall study results and limits: A median about 6 months before onset, the model predicted ophthalmopathy.

CDR1 is MNHEY and CDR2 is SVGEGT in the germline V gene. This CDR3 region has 18 residues. Trimming cost V 0 bases and J 5 bases; bases outside gene matches: 13. Many counts were recorded for this clonotype. What it binds is unknown. Recently diagnosed hyperthyroidism of less than 2 months' duration affected patients aged 18 to 65. Researchers amplified the TCR beta CDR3 regions from RNA transcripts. TCR CDR3 regions were first amplified by RT-PCR with HTBI primers. TCRdb reprocessed the multiplex PCR reads with MiXCR, giving one entry per CDR3 protein. The repertoire holds 90,000 to 120,000 distinct CDR3 sequences, with 15% to 20% as singletons.

The receptor's source is a woman aged 50 to 65 with Graves' hyperthyroidism. The sequencing input was blood. The chain uses TRBV6-2 or TRBV6-3 and TRBJ2-5, with 9 bases that match TRBD2. CDR3: CASSYSNFLAGREETQYF. The DNA for the CDR3 is TGTGCCAGCAGTTACTCGAATTTTCTAGCGGGGCGCGAGGAGACCCAGTACTTC.